These 20 T cell receptor beta chains came from one sample sequenced in a study of CD8+CD57+ T cells in acquired aplastic anemia. For sequencing, patients were chosen who had shown expansion of CD8+CD57+ cells by flow cytometry. CDR3 and TCR beta VDJ profiling relied on genomic DNA as the template. TCRdb independently ran MiXCR on the reads; one entry per CDR3 protein. The sample holds 150,000 to 200,000 distinct CDR3 sequences, about 48% seen once. The material sequenced was sorted CD4+, CD8+, or CD8+CD57+ T cells (not recorded which) from PBMCs. These receptors were collected from a human donor with aplastic anemia.

This clonotype was seen repeatedly, ten times or more. The rearrangement joins TRBV9 to TRBJ1-2; 7 bases fit TRBD1. The CDR3 sequence is 14 residues long. From germline, CDR1 is SGDLS and CDR2 YYNGEE. With 1 base clipped from V and 5 bases from J, the junction kept 5 bases outside the gene matches. CDR3 protein: CASSVLDRNYGYTF. DNA of the CDR3: TGTGCCAGCAGCGTATTGGACAGGAATTATGGCTACACCTTC.

This clonotype was detected a few times. V gene TRBV29-1 combines with J gene TRBJ1-2, with 10 bases fitting TRBD1. Germline lookup yields CDR1 SQVTM and CDR2 ANQGSEA. This CDR3 region has 13 residues. V trimming: 7 bases; J trimming: 9 bases; junction bases outside the gene matches: 11. The CDR3 here is CSGGQGGGYSYTF. DNA for the CDR3: TGCAGCGGTGGACAGGGGGGTGGATATAGCTACACCTTC.

This clonotype was counted at least ten times. The J gene is TRBJ1-2, the V gene TRBV25-1; no clear D gene. V dropped 2 bases and J dropped 7 bases, with 11 bases sitting between them. Per the germline V gene, CDR1 is MGHDK and CDR2 is SYGVNS. This CDR3 region has 13 residues. The CDR3 DNA is TGTGCCAGCAGTGAAGGAGGGCTAACTGGCTACACCTTC. It encodes CASSEGGLTGYTF.

V usage is TRBV24-1 and J usage is TRBJ2-2, with 9 bases lining up with TRBD2. J was trimmed by 5 bases and V by 4 bases; bases with no gene match: 10. Per germline, CDR1 KGHDR and CDR2 SFDVKD. This CDR3 is built from 17 residues. CDR3 coding DNA: TGTGCCACCAGTGACCCTCGAGCGGGAGGTCAGACCGGGGAGCTGTTTTTT. It codes for CATSDPRAGGQTGELFF.

This clonotype has ten or more counts. The chain employs TRBV11-2 and TRBJ2-7, with D perhaps matching TRBD2 (5 bases). Germline V gene data show CDR1 as SGHAT and CDR2 as FQNNGV. V lost 5 bases and J 0 bases, leaving 11 bases between the germline ends. The CDR3 contains 14 residues. In DNA form, the CDR3 reads TGTGCCAGCAGCCTGAGCGGTTTCTCCTACGAGCAGTACTTC. Protein: CASSLSGFSYEQYF.

The chain has TRBV19 and TRBJ2-7; weak D call: TRBD2 (5 bases). CDR3 length equals 14 residues. V lost 3 bases and J lost 4, with 13 bases in between. Germline assignment: CDR1 LNHDA and CDR2 SQIVND (reference sequence). CDR3 DNA sequence: TGTGCCAGTAGTATTGAAGGAGGTGGGTACGAGCAGTACTTC. This translates into CASSIEGGGYEQYF. The full variable domain, its missing parts supplied by reference TRBV19 and TRBJ2-7, is DGGITQSPKYLFRKEGQNVTLSCEQNLNHDAMYWYRQDPGQGLRLIYYSQIVNDFQKGDIAEGYSVSREKKESFPLTVTSAQKNPTAFYLCASSIEGGGYEQYFGPGTRLTVT.

Comments on this clonotype: This sequence may be a read error, since a much larger clone differs from it by one base. This sequence joins TRBV9 and TRBJ2-1; 14 positions match TRBD2. The CDR3 runs to 14 residues. Germline V gene lookup returns CDR1 SGDLS and CDR2 YYNGEE. Unmatched junction bases numbered 4, after V lost 8 bases and J lost 6 bases. This CDR3 reads CASRTSGRINEQFF. CDR3 nucleotides: TGTGCCAGTAGGACTAGCGGGAGGATCAATGAGCAGTTCTTC.

The chain employs TRBV15 and TRBJ1-6; maybe TRBD1 (5 bases). V dropped 1 base and J dropped 9 bases, with 13 bases sitting between them. The CDR3 is 15 amino acids. Looked up from germline, CDR1 is LNHNV and CDR2 is YYDKDF (reference sequence). The CDR3: CATSRVSEGSSPLHF. The CDR3 DNA sequence: TGTGCCACCAGCAGAGTCAGCGAGGGGAGTTCACCCCTCCACTTT.

Concerning this clonotype: Its ends do not fully match the called genes, so a read error is possible. The rearrangement uses TRBV7-7 and TRBJ2-7; D unresolved. The CDR3 length is 14 residues. Germline CDR1 reads SSHAT; CDR2 reads FNYEAQ (reference sequence). The CDR3 region is CASSLVPNSYEQYF. The CDR3 DNA is TGTGCTAGCAGTTTAGTCCCCAACTCCTACGAGCAGTACTTC.

The chain carries TRBV29-1 and TRBJ2-7; D tentatively fits TRBD1 or TRBD2 (5 bases each). Germline CDR1 and CDR2: SQVTM and ANQGSEA. The CDR3 has 14 residues. V was pared by 3 bases and J by 3 bases, with 15 bases between. This CDR3 reads CSVEAGTANYEQYF. In nucleotides, the CDR3 is TGCAGCGTTGAGGCCGGGACGGCGAACTACGAGCAGTACTTC.

This clonotype came up a few times. This may stem from a read error, because a much larger clone lies one nucleotide away. This chain links TRBV14 with TRBJ2-2, with D perhaps TRBD2 (5 bases). The CDR3 covers 15 residues. The germline CDR1 and CDR2 sequences are SGHDN and FVKESK. The CDR3 DNA reads TGTGCCAGCAGCCCCTTGACCTCGAACACCGGGGAGCCGTTTTTT. This sequence encodes CASSPLTSNTGEPFF.

This clonotype has at least ten counts. V and J are TRBV7-9 and TRBJ1-1, with D perhaps TRBD1 (5 bases). Germline values: CDR1 SEHNR, CDR2 FQNEAQ (reference sequence). This CDR3 is 14 amino acids long. The V and J ends lost 3 bases and 11 bases respectively, with 19 bases between them. The CDR3 nucleotides read TGTGCCAGCAGCTTTGGGATAAGCGGGGGAATGGCTTTCTTT. Translating it yields CASSFGISGGMAFF.

The rearrangement joins TRBV20-1 to TRBJ2-7; weak D call: TRBD2 (5 bases). Trimming removed 2 bases from V and 2 bases from J, with 13 bases in between. Germline V gives CDR1 DFQATT, CDR2 SNEGSKA (reference sequence). This CDR3 comprises 14 residues. DNA of the CDR3: TGCAGTGCTAGACCCGGGGTCCGGACCTACGAGCAGTACTTC. This encodes CSARPGVRTYEQYF.

Notes on this clonotype: Just one base apart from a much larger clone, this may be a read error. V and J are TRBV11-3 and TRBJ1-1; 7 bases fit TRBD1. The CDR3 totals 12 residues. J gave up 6 bases and V 7 bases, and 5 bases lay outside the gene matches. Germline V gene lookup returns CDR1 SGHNT and CDR2 YENEEA. Here the CDR3 reads CASNPGGAEAFF. CDR3 DNA: TGTGCCAGCAATCCAGGGGGAGCTGAAGCTTTCTTT.

This clonotype was detected only once. The chain couples TRBV9 to TRBJ2-1, with 13 bases aligning to TRBD2. V lost 0 bases, J lost 8 bases, and 8 bases stayed unmatched. From germline, CDR1 is SGDLS and CDR2 YYNGEE. CDR3 length equals 17 residues. The CDR3 sequence is CASSVDRGLAGNDEQFF. Written as DNA, the CDR3 is TGTGCCAGCAGCGTAGACAGGGGACTAGCGGGAAACGATGAGCAGTTCTTC.

The rearrangement joins TRBV6-1 to TRBJ2-2; 9 nucleotides match TRBD1. V dropped 7 bases and J dropped 4; count of bases not matched to a gene: 13. Per germline, CDR1 MNHNS and CDR2 SASEGT. This CDR3 spans 17 amino acids. CDR3 nucleotide sequence: TGTGCCAGCAAAGATGTAGTGGGACAGGGCCTCACCGGGGAGCTGTTTTTT. This encodes CASKDVVGQGLTGELFF.

This clonotype was found a few times. The V and J genes are TRBV3-1 and TRBJ2-1, with D tentatively TRBD2 (6 bases). The CDR3 length is 17 residues. Trimming took off 0 bases at V and 3 bases at J, with 15 bases between the two ends. Germline V gene sequence: CDR1 LGHDT, CDR2 YNNKEL (reference sequence). The CDR3, as DNA: TGTGCCAGCAGCCAAGATCGAGGAGGGACTTTCTACAATGAGCAGTTCTTC. This sequence encodes CASSQDRGGTFYNEQFF.

On this clonotype itself: The CDR3 does not end in the conserved phenylalanine or tryptophan, so this is likely a read error. The chain employs TRBV20-1 and TRBJ2-3; 9 nucleotides match TRBD2. Looked up from germline, CDR1 is DFQATT and CDR2 is SNEGSKA (reference sequence). The CDR3 sequence is 19 residues long. V shed 1 base and J 0 bases; nucleotides not matched to a gene: 14. CDR3 DNA sequence: TGCAGTGCTAGAGGTAGGCCTAGCGGGATCGCCCAAAGCACAGATACGCAGTATTCT. Translated, it gives CSARGRPSGIAQSTDTQYS.

The sample holds one count of this clonotype. The chain combines TRBV27 with TRBJ2-7; either TRBD1 or TRBD2 may supply D (5 bases each). The CDR3 has 13 residues. CDR1 and CDR2 (germline): MNHEY, SMNVEV (reference sequence). The germline V and J ends were trimmed by 3 bases and 6 bases, with 12 bases remaining between them. The CDR3: CASSFSGRPEQYF. In DNA form, the CDR3 reads TGTGCCAGCAGTTTCTCGGGACGGCCCGAGCAGTACTTC.

CDR3: CSVGVSGSEYF. The CDR3 coding sequence is TGCAGCGTTGGGGTTAGCGGGAGTGAGTACTTC. The V and J genes are TRBV29-1 and TRBJ2-7, with 9 bases matching TRBD2. Trimming removed 4 bases from V and 11 bases from J; junction bases left unmatched: 6. This CDR3 has 11 residues. The germline V gene has CDR1 SQVTM and CDR2 ANQGSEA.